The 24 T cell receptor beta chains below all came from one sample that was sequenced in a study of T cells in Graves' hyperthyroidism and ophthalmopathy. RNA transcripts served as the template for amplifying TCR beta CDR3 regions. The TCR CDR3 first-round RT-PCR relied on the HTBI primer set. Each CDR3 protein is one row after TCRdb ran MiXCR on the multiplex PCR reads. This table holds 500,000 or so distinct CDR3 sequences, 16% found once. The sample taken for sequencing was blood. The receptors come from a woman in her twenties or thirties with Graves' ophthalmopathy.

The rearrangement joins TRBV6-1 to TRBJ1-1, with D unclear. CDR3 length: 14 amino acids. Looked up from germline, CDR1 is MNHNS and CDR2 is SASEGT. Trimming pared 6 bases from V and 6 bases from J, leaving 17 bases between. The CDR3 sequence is CASRTTWDIAEAFF. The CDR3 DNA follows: TGTGCCAGCAGAACCACCTGGGATATCGCTGAAGCTTTCTTT.

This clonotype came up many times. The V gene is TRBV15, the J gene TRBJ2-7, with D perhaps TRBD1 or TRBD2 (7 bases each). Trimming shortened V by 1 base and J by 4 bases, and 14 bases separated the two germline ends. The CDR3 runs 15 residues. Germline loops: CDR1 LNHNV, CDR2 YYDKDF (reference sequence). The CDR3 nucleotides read TGTGCCACCAGCAGAGGTCAGGGGGGGCCTTACGAGCAGTACTTC. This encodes CATSRGQGGPYEQYF.

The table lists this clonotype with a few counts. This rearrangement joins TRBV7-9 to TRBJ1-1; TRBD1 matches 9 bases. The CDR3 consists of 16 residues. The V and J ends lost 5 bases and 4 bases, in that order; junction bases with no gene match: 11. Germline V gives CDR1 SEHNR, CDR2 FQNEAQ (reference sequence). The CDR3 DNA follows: TGTGCCAGCAGCCACCCTTTACAGGGGGCGACCACTGAAGCTTTCTTT. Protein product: CASSHPLQGATTEAFF.

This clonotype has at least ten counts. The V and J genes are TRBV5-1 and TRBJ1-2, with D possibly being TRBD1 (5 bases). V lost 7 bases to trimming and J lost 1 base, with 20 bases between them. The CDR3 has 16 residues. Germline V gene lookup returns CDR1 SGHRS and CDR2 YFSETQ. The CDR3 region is CASGWGMDPGNYGYTF. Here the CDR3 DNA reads TGCGCCAGCGGATGGGGGATGGACCCGGGTAACTATGGCTACACCTTC.

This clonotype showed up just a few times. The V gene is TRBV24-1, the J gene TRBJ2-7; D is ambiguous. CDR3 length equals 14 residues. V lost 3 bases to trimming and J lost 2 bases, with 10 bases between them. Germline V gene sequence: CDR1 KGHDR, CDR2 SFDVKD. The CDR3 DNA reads TGTGCCACCAGTGATCTTCAGGACCCCTACGAGCAGTACTTC. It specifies CATSDLQDPYEQYF.

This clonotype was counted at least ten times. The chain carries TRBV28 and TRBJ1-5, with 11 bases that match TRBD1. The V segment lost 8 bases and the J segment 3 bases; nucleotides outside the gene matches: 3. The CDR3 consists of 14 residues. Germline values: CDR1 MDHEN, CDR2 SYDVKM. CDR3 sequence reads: CASRTGGFNQPQHF. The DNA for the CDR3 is TGTGCCAGCCGGACAGGGGGCTTCAATCAGCCCCAGCATTTT.

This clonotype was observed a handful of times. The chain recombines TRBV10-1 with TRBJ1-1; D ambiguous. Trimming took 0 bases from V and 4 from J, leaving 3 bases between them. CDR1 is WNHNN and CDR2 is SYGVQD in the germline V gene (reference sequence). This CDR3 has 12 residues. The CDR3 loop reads CASSESTTEAFF. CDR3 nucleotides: TGCGCCAGCAGTGAGTCGACCACTGAAGCTTTCTTT.

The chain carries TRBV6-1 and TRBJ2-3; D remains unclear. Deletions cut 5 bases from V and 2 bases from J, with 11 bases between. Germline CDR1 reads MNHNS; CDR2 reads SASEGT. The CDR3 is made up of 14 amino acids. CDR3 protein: CASSQILATDTQYF. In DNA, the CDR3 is TGTGCCAGCAGTCAGATCCTTGCCACAGATACGCAGTATTTT.

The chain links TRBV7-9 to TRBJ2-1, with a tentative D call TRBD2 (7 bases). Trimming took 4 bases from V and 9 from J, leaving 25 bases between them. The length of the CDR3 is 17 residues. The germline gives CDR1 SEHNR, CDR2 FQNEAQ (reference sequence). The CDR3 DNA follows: TGTGCCAGCAGCTCCCTGATGGGGGAGGAGGCGGGGGCTGAGCAGTTCTTC. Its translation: CASSSLMGEEAGAEQFF.

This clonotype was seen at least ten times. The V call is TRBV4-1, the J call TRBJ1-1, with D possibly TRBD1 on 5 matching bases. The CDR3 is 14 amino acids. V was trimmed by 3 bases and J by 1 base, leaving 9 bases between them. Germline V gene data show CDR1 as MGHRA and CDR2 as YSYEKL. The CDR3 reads CASSHPDRNTEAFF. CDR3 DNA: TGCGCCAGCAGCCATCCTGACAGGAACACTGAAGCTTTCTTT.

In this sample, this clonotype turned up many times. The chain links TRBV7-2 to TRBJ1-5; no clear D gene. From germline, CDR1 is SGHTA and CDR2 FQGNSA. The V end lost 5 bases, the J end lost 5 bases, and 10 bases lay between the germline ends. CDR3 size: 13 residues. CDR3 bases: TGTGCCAGCAGCCCTATCGCGTATCAGCCCCAGCATTTT. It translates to CASSPIAYQPQHF.

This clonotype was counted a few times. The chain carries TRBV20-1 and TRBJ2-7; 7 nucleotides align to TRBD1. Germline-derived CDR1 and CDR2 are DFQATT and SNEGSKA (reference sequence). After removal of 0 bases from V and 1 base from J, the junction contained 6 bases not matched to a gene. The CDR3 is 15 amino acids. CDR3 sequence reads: CSARDGTVASYEQYF. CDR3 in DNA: TGCAGTGCTAGAGACGGGACAGTCGCTTCCTACGAGCAGTACTTC.

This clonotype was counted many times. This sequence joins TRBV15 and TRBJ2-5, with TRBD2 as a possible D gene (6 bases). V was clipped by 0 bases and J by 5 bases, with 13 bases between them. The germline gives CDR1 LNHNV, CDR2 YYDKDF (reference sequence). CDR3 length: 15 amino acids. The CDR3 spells CATSREGLGGETQYF. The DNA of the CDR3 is TGTGCCACCAGCAGAGAGGGCCTAGGAGGGGAGACCCAGTACTTC.

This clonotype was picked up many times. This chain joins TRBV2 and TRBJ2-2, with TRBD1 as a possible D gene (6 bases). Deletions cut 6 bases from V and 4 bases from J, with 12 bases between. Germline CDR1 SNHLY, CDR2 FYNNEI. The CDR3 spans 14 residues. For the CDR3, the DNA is TGTGCCAGCAGACCGACAGGAATCACCGGGGAGCTGTTTTTT. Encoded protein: CASRPTGITGELFF.

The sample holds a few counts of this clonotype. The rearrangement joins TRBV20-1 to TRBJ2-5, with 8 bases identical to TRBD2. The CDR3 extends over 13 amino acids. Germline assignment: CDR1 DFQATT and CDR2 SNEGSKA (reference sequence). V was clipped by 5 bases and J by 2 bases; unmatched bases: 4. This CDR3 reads CSAATSGQETQYF. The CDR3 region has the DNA TGCAGTGCTGCTACTAGCGGTCAAGAGACCCAGTACTTC.

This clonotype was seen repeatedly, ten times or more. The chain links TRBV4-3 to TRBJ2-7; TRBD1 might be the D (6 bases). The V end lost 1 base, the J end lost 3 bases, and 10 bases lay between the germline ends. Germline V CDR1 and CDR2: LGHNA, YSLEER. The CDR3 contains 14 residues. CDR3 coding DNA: TGCGCCAGCAGCCAAGTGACAGGTGGCTACGAGCAGTACTTC. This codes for CASSQVTGGYEQYF.

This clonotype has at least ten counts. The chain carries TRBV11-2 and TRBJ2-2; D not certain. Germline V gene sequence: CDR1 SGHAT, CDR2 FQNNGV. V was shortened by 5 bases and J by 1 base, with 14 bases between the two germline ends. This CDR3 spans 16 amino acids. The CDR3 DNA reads TGTGCCAGCAGCGACGGACCTTCCTGGAACACCGGGGAGCTGTTTTTT. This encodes CASSDGPSWNTGELFF. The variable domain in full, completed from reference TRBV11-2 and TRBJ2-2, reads EAGVAQSPRYKIIEKRQSVAFWCNPISGHATLYWYQQILGQGPKLLIQFQNNGVVDDSQLPKDRFSAERLKGVDSTLKIQPAKLEDSAVYLCASSDGPSWNTGELFFGEGSRLTVL.

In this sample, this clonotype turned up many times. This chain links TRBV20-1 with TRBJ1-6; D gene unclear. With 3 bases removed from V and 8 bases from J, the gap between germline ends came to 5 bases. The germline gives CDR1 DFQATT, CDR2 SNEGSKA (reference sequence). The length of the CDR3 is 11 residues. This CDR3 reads CSASDDSPLHF. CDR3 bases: TGCAGTGCTAGTGATGATTCACCCCTCCACTTT.

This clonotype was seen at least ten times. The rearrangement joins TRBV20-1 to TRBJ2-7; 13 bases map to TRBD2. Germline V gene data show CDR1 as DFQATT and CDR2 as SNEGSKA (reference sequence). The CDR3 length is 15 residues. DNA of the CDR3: TGCAGCCGCAGTGTATCCGGACTAGCGGGAGAGGTGCAGTACTTC. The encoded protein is CSRSVSGLAGEVQYF.

The CDR3 DNA reads TGCGCCAGCAGCCAAGTTACTAGGGACAGCTACGAGCAGTACTTC. It specifies CASSQVTRDSYEQYF. V is TRBV4-1 and J is TRBJ2-7; 7 positions match TRBD1. With V trimmed by 1 base and J by 3 bases, 6 bases remained unmatched. The CDR3 has 15 amino acids. CDR1 MGHRA and CDR2 YSYEKL come from the germline V gene.

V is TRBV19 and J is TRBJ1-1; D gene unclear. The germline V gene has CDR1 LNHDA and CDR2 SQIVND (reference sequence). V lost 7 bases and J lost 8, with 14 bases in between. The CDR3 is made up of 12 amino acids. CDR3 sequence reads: CASTSIGGEAFF. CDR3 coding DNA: TGTGCCAGTACCTCTATCGGCGGGGAAGCTTTCTTT.

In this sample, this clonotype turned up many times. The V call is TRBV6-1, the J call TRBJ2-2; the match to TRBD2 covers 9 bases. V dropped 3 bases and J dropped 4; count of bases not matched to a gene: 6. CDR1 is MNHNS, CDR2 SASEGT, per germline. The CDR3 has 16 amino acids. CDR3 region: CASSDSIAGVTGELFF. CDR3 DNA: TGTGCCAGCAGTGATTCGATAGCGGGAGTCACCGGGGAGCTGTTTTTT.

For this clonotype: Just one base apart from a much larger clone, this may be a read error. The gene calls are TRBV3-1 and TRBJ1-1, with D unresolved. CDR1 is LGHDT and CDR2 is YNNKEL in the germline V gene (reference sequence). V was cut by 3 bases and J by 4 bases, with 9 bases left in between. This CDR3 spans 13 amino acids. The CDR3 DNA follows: TGTGCCAGCAGCCAGCAGGACGGCACTGAAGCTTTCTTT. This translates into CASSQQDGTEAFF.

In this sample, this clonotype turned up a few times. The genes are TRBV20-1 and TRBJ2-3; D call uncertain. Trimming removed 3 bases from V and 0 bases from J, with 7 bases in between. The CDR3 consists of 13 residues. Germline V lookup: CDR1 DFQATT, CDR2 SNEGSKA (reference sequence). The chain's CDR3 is CSASTGSTDTQYF. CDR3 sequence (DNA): TGCAGTGCTAGTACCGGGAGCACAGATACGCAGTATTTT.